The 28 T cell receptor beta chains below come from one sample, sequenced in a study of human T cells and chemical hapten exposure. One entry per CDR3 protein results from TCRdb running MiXCR on the RACE reads. In the table there are 190,000 or so distinct CDR3 sequences, around 25% of which are singletons. Time point: patch test 3, about 24 weeks after DPC sensitization. Specified treatment: therapeutic diphenylcyclopropenone sensitization with weekly scalp DPC. Sequencing was performed on whole blood, taken in connection with sensitization to the hapten diphenylcyclopropenone (DPC). These receptors were taken from a middle-aged woman with alopecia areata. Some clones in this sample may be carry-over from other donors' samples.

This clonotype was recorded at least ten times. This chain uses TRBV29-1 with TRBJ2-3; D not resolved. Trimming removed 1 base from V and 1 base from J, with 3 bases in between. This CDR3 contains 12 residues. Germline V gene lookup returns CDR1 SQVTM and CDR2 ANQGSEA. The DNA of the CDR3 is TGCAGCGTTGAAGCGGGCACAGATACGCAGTATTTT. Its translation: CSVEAGTDTQYF.

This clonotype appeared a few times. The chain has TRBV5-1 and TRBJ2-5, with a possible D match to TRBD2 (7 bases). CDR1 is SGHRS and CDR2 is YFSETQ in the germline V gene. The ends were cut back, 4 bases at V and 0 bases at J, with 19 bases in the middle. The CDR3 has 17 residues. CDR3 bases: TGCGCCAGCAGCCCGGGGGGCGGAGGGCCTTACCAAGAGACCCAGTACTTC. It yields the protein CASSPGGGGPYQETQYF.

V and J are TRBV9 and TRBJ2-1; no reliable D call. Trimming removed 0 bases at V and 6 bases at J, with 16 bases between. CDR1 and CDR2 (germline): SGDLS, YYNGEE. This CDR3 has 16 amino acids. The CDR3 here is CASSVGGMVLINEQFF. CDR3 nucleotide sequence: TGTGCCAGCAGCGTAGGTGGTATGGTCTTAATCAATGAGCAGTTCTTC.

The V and J genes are TRBV20-1 and TRBJ2-1; tentatively, D is TRBD1 (8 bases). Trimming left V 3 bases short and J 7 bases short, with 13 bases between. CDR3 length equals 13 residues. In germline, CDR1 is DFQATT, CDR2 SNEGSKA (reference sequence). The CDR3 is CSASGQGGNEQFF. The CDR3 bases are TGCAGTGCTAGCGGACAGGGAGGGAATGAGCAGTTCTTC.

The chain is built from TRBV7-2 and TRBJ2-1; D call uncertain. Germline CDR1 and CDR2: SGHTA and FQGNSA. Trimming shortened V by 1 base and J by 9 bases, and 7 bases separated the two germline ends. The CDR3 extends over 12 amino acids. The chain's CDR3 is CASSLDLGEQFF. The CDR3 nucleotides are TGTGCCAGCAGCTTAGATCTAGGTGAGCAGTTCTTC.

This clonotype was detected only a few times. The chain carries TRBV4-3 and TRBJ1-3; perhaps TRBD1 as D (5 bases). V dropped 0 bases and J dropped 4 bases, with 10 bases sitting between them. Germline V CDR1 and CDR2: LGHNA, YSLEER. The CDR3 has 15 amino acids. The CDR3 DNA reads TGCGCCAGCAGCCAAGATGCAGGGCTGGGAAACACCATATATTTT. Its protein is CASSQDAGLGNTIYF.

This clonotype has at least ten counts. This chain links TRBV5-1 with TRBJ2-7; D might be TRBD2 (5 bases). The germline CDR1 and CDR2 sequences are SGHRS and YFSETQ. The CDR3 sequence is 14 residues long. V gave up 3 bases and J gave up 10 bases, with 20 bases separating them. The CDR3 protein is CASSSSLLGGPQYF. The DNA for the CDR3 is TGCGCCAGCAGCTCGAGTCTTCTGGGCGGGCCTCAGTACTTC.

This clonotype was recorded a few times. This sequence joins TRBV29-1 and TRBJ2-3, with 7 bases matching TRBD2. The V and J ends lost 4 bases and 3 bases, in that order; junction bases with no gene match: 7. In germline, CDR1 is SQVTM, CDR2 ANQGSEA. There are 14 residues in the CDR3. In DNA form, the CDR3 reads TGCAGCGTTGGGGGCGGGAGCATGACAGATACGCAGTATTTT. Translating gives CSVGGGSMTDTQYF.

The V call is TRBV9, the J call TRBJ2-7; D is unclear. V was pared by 2 bases and J by 4 bases, with 13 bases between. CDR3 length equals 14 residues. CDR1 is SGDLS, CDR2 YYNGEE, per germline. CDR3 DNA: TGTGCCAGCAGCGTTGGACGGTCGGCGTACGAGCAGTACTTC. This encodes CASSVGRSAYEQYF.

The rearrangement links TRBV6-2 or TRBV6-3 to TRBJ2-2; 7 bases are a match to TRBD1. The V segment lost 6 bases and the J segment 6 bases; nucleotides outside the gene matches: 4. The CDR3 is 13 amino acids. In germline, CDR1 is MNHEY, CDR2 SVGEGT. In nucleotides, the CDR3 is TGTGCCAGCAGAATCCAGGGGGCCGGGGAGCTGTTTTTT. Encoded protein: CASRIQGAGELFF.

This chain joins TRBV4-3 and TRBJ1-1; 9 bases match TRBD1. The V and J ends lost 3 bases and 7 bases, in that order; junction bases with no gene match: 6. CDR3 length: 14 amino acids. The germline gives CDR1 LGHNA, CDR2 YSLEER. The CDR3 coding sequence is TGCGCCAGCAGCCAGCTGGACAGGGGTGATGAAGCTTTCTTT. It yields the protein CASSQLDRGDEAFF.

In its sample, this clonotype was seen a few times. The chain joins TRBV2 to TRBJ2-2; 10 positions match TRBD2. This CDR3 contains 17 residues. The germline CDR1 and CDR2 sequences are SNHLY and FYNNEI. Trimming took 6 bases from V and 3 from J; bases not matched to a gene: 10. The CDR3: CASSSSRAGGDTGELFF. The CDR3 nucleotides read TGTGCCAGCAGCTCCTCAAGAGCGGGAGGGGACACCGGGGAGCTGTTTTTT. Together with reference TRBV2 and TRBJ2-2, the CDR3 gives the full variable domain: EPEVTQTPSHQVTQMGQEVILRCVPISNHLYFYWYRQILGQKVEFLVSFYNNEISEKSEIFDDQFSVERPDGSNFTLKIRSTKLEDSAMYFCASSSSRAGGDTGELFFGEGSRLTVL.

This clonotype has more than one count but fewer than ten. The chain links TRBV7-2 to TRBJ1-2; 11 nucleotides agree with TRBD1. Per the germline V gene, CDR1 is SGHTA and CDR2 is FQGNSA. The trim removed 5 bases at V and 6 bases at J, leaving 5 bases unmatched. The length of the CDR3 is 14 residues. CDR3 residues: CASSRDRGANGYTF. CDR3 DNA: TGTGCCAGCAGCCGGGACAGGGGGGCGAATGGCTACACCTTC.

This clonotype was detected only a few times. The V and J genes are TRBV7-8 and TRBJ2-1, with TRBD1 matching 10 bases. Looked up from germline, CDR1 is SGHVS and CDR2 is FQNEAQ. The trim removed 6 bases at V and 5 bases at J, leaving 10 bases unmatched. CDR3 length: 16 residues. This CDR3 is CASRYQAGTGDNEQFF. The CDR3 DNA is TGTGCCAGCAGGTACCAGGCCGGGACAGGGGACAATGAGCAGTTCTTC.

This clonotype was recorded a few times. V and J are TRBV5-6 and TRBJ1-5; D gene uncertain. Germline V gene sequence: CDR1 SGHDT, CDR2 YYEEEE. Between the trimmed V and J ends, which lost 4 bases and 4 bases, there was a span of 15 bases. CDR3 size: 15 residues. The CDR3 DNA sequence: TGTGCCAGCAGCCCGGGAAGTGGCCGAAATCAGCCCCAGCATTTT. Its protein is CASSPGSGRNQPQHF.

This clonotype was seen only a few times. CDR3 in DNA: TGTGCCAGCAGCCCTCCGGGCCAAGAGACCCAGTACTTC. This codes for CASSPPGQETQYF. This chain connects TRBV4-2 to TRBJ2-5; no firm D call. The V end lost 4 bases, the J end lost 1 base, and 7 bases lay between the germline ends. The CDR3 has 13 residues. Germline V gene sequence: CDR1 LGHNA, CDR2 YNFKEQ.

This rearrangement joins TRBV7-8 to TRBJ2-1; weak D call: TRBD2 (6 bases). V was cut by 6 bases and J by 5 bases, with 17 bases left in between. Germline CDR1 and CDR2: SGHVS and FQNEAQ. The CDR3 runs 15 residues. CDR3 in DNA: TGTGCCAGCAGTGGCAGCGGGCCTATTAACAATGAGCAGTTCTTC. This sequence encodes CASSGSGPINNEQFF.

Many counts were recorded for this clonotype. This chain connects TRBV20-1 to TRBJ2-1; unclear D gene. Deletions cut 4 bases from V and 9 bases from J, with 10 bases between. The CDR3 is made up of 11 amino acids. Looked up from germline, CDR1 is DFQATT and CDR2 is SNEGSKA (reference sequence). Here the CDR3 DNA reads TGCAGTGCTACCCCGTCGACTGAGCAGTTCTTC. It translates to CSATPSTEQFF.

This chain uses TRBV7-2 with TRBJ2-5; D is perhaps TRBD2 (5 bases). CDR1 SGHTA and CDR2 FQGNSA come from the germline V gene. CDR3 size: 13 residues. Trimming left V 5 bases short and J 3 bases short, with 10 bases between. The CDR3 coding sequence is TGTGCCAGCAGCCTACTAGGGAAAGAGACCCAGTACTTC. It yields the protein CASSLLGKETQYF.

A few counts support this clonotype. The chain is built from TRBV7-3 and TRBJ2-5; the D is unclear. V was cut by 3 bases and J by 4 bases, with 18 bases left in between. Germline V lookup: CDR1 SGHTA, CDR2 FQGTGA. This CDR3 spans 16 amino acids. Written as DNA, the CDR3 is TGTGCCAGCAGCTTGGGCCACTGGCCCGGCGGAGAGACCCAGTACTTC. Amino acid sequence: CASSLGHWPGGETQYF.

The chain carries TRBV5-4 and TRBJ1-4; D uncertain. The germline V gene has CDR1 SGHNT and CDR2 YYREEE (reference sequence). The ends were cut back, 4 bases at V and 7 bases at J, with 17 bases in the middle. The CDR3 totals 15 residues. CDR3 DNA sequence: TGTGCCAGCAGCGCCCAGGCGGGGATCGGTGAAAAACTGTTTTTT. Protein product: CASSAQAGIGEKLFF.

This clonotype appeared many times. The chain joins TRBV28 to TRBJ1-2; D is perhaps TRBD1 (6 bases). The CDR3 sequence is 15 residues long. Looked up from germline, CDR1 is MDHEN and CDR2 is SYDVKM. V shed 6 bases and J shed 0 bases, with 14 bases lying between them. CDR3 nucleotides: TGTGCCAGCAGCGGCAGGGGAACGGCTAACTATGGCTACACCTTC. Translated: CASSGRGTANYGYTF.

This clonotype was recorded a few times. DNA of the CDR3: TGTGCCAGCAGTTCCACGGGACAGGACTTCTCCTACGAGCAGTACTTC. Translation: CASSSTGQDFSYEQYF. The gene calls are TRBV28 and TRBJ2-7, with 8 bases that match TRBD1. The CDR3 sequence is 16 residues long. The germline gives CDR1 MDHEN, CDR2 SYDVKM. V gave up 4 bases and J gave up 0 bases; unmatched junction bases: 8.

This chain links TRBV29-1 with TRBJ2-7, with 7 bases matching TRBD2. V shed 7 bases, J shed 4 bases, and the junction held 10 bases outside the gene matches. CDR1 SQVTM and CDR2 ANQGSEA come from the germline V gene. The CDR3 runs to 13 residues. CDR3 region: CSAKAGRNYEQYF. The CDR3 coding sequence is TGCAGCGCCAAAGCGGGACGGAATTACGAGCAGTACTTC.

The chain links TRBV18 to TRBJ2-7, with no clear D. Per the germline V gene, CDR1 is KGHSH and CDR2 is LQKENI. V lost 3 bases and J 6 bases, leaving 9 bases between the germline ends. This CDR3 spans 12 amino acids. The CDR3 is CASSPVGGEQYF. DNA for the CDR3: TGTGCCAGCTCACCCGTAGGCGGCGAGCAGTACTTC.

The chain has TRBV28 and TRBJ2-1; D remains ambiguous. The CDR3 spans 14 residues. Germline assignment: CDR1 MDHEN and CDR2 SYDVKM. V was clipped by 4 bases and J by 8 bases, with 15 bases between them. CDR3 nucleotide sequence: TGTGCCAGCAGTTCCCCAGGTGGCACCGATGAGCAGTTCTTC. Protein: CASSSPGGTDEQFF.

The chain has TRBV28 and TRBJ2-5; D is tentatively TRBD1 or TRBD2 (5 bases each). The germline V gene encodes CDR1 MDHEN and CDR2 SYDVKM. The CDR3 contains 15 residues. V was clipped by 6 bases and J by 2 bases, with 16 bases between them. CDR3 sequence (DNA): TGTGCCAGCAGCAACCTAGCTGGGGGACAAGAGACCCAGTACTTC. Translating it yields CASSNLAGGQETQYF.

This sequence joins TRBV29-1 and TRBJ1-4; 10 nucleotides line up with TRBD1. Unmatched junction bases numbered 14, after V lost 6 bases and J lost 10 bases. Germline V gene lookup returns CDR1 SQVTM and CDR2 ANQGSEA. The CDR3 contains 15 residues. As DNA, the CDR3 is TGCAGCGTGGGATTCGGGACAGGGGAAGTTAGAAAACTGTTTTTT. Translating it yields CSVGFGTGEVRKLFF.